This T cell receptor beta chain was recovered during a study of T cell changes during pregnancy in multiple sclerosis. This clone was found a few times. TCRdb's copy holds only in-frame clones and misses some; the assay was immunoSEQ multiplex PCR. Here the sample spans 43,000 or so clones, more than 75% being singletons. Sequencing was performed on PBMCs (not recorded whether the cells were cultured). The sequence was obtained from a female donor with multiple sclerosis, enrolled in a pregnancy study.

CDR3 region: CASRRLQLSTDTQYF. CDR3 nucleotide sequence: TGTGCCAGCAGACGACTACAACTTAGCACAGATACGCAGTATTTT. The chain has TRBV6-5 and TRBJ2-3; D is possibly TRBD2 (5 bases). Germline V lookup: CDR1 MNHEY, CDR2 SVGAGI. The length of the CDR3 is 15 residues. Trimming pared 6 bases from V and 0 bases from J, leaving 13 bases between.